This TCR beta chain was sequenced during a study of blood T cell repertoires in COVID-19. Germline V lookup: CDR1 SGHKS, CDR2 YYEKEE (reference sequence). The germline V and J ends were trimmed by 1 base and 2 bases, with 6 bases remaining between them. The CDR3 is 13 residues long. Authors' data handling: Estimates of nucleated cell counts were drawn from the amplification of reference gene primers. This table comes from immunoSEQ multiplex PCR, and its TCRdb copy is limited to in-frame clones, with some not included. The V and J calls and clone size come from that table; D and trimming were worked out from the DNA. The profile shows some 53,000 clones, roughly nine tenths of them singletons.

This clonotype was sampled from a man in his fifties or sixties with active COVID-19. The sample consisted of peripheral blood. The V gene is TRBV5-5, the J gene TRBJ1-1; D not resolved. For the CDR3, the DNA is TGTGCCAGCAGCTTGACGGGTAACACTGAAGCTTTCTTT. Its protein is CASSLTGNTEAFF.